This T cell receptor (beta chain) comes out of a study of blood T cells in healthy people across ages. Germline V CDR1 and CDR2: LGHDT, YNNKEL (reference sequence). Deletions cut 4 bases from V and 8 bases from J, with 12 bases between. The CDR3 totals 14 residues. The authors ran a second PCR of roughly 7 to 11 cycles using a sample-barcoded 5' primer and a J-beta primer mix. Each CDR3 protein gets one entry after TCRdb re-called the 5' RACE reads with MiXCR. The table lists about 1.1 million distinct CDR3 sequences, 30% to 40% of them singletons. Study-level points and caveats: Aged donors had fewer naive CD4+ cells and lower diversity than long-lived donors. Unsorted PBMC input precluded a conclusive naive versus antigen-experienced comparison.

Of note for this clonotype: Its antigen is not known.

The clonotype comes from a man between 18 and 29 years old in good health. The gene calls are TRBV3-1 and TRBJ1-6; D is perhaps TRBD1 (5 bases). The sample was blood. The CDR3 DNA follows: TGTGCCAGCAGCCGACAGACCCAACATTCACCCCTCCACTTT. It is translated as CASSRQTQHSPLHF.